This T cell receptor (beta chain) was captured by sequencing in a study of blood T cells in healthy people across ages (dated by TCRdb to between 2014 and 2016). For the wider study: In model experiments, template switching captured about one uniquely barcoded TCR beta cDNA molecule for every two T cells. The study measured age-related changes in TCR beta repertoire diversity using deep sequencing normalized with unique cDNA molecular identifiers. The donors were divided into four age groups: young (average around 17 years), middle-aged (almost 40), aged (about 60) and long-lived (around 87). To avoid experimental bias, donors of different ages were distributed randomly across sequencing lanes. For two donors (one aged 18 to 29 and one aged 80 or older), the study analyzed two additional independent replicas of 1 million unique cDNA reads from the same blood draw. Overall study outcomes, separate from this receptor: Bulk unsorted PBMC profiling prevented conclusive comparison of naive and antigen-experienced compartments. Observed TCR beta diversity per million T cells fell roughly linearly with age, and a significant reduction was already apparent by age around 39. Estimates of total diversity based on one million sequenced T cells were considered lower bounds and underestimates. Observed TCR beta diversity correlated strongly with the percentage of naive T cells measured by flow cytometry. The CMV infection status of donors was not known, potentially confounding age-related changes in expanded clonotypes. The long-lived group showed more naive CD4+ T cells, fewer expanded clones and increased TCR diversity than the aged group, suggesting age selection.

Systemically healthy Caucasian individuals from Russia, approximately 39 in total and aged roughly 6 to 100 years, were included as donors. Each donor gave ten milliliters of peripheral blood, collected into EDTA-treated Vacutainer tubes. Ficoll-Paque density-gradient centrifugation was used to isolate PBMCs, with at least 7 million per sample. Total RNA was extracted from PBMCs with Trizol reagent, with at least 6 micrograms obtained per sample. The percentages of naive CD45RAhigh/CD27high T cells were determined by flow cytometry on a PBMC aliquot from every donor. Library construction relied on 5' RACE. Data came from an Illumina HiSeq 2500. The second PCR ran for about 6 to 12 cycles and used a J-beta primer mix along with a sample-barcoded 5' primer. Each TCR beta cDNA molecule received a unique molecular identifier from a template-switch 5' adaptor carrying 12 random nucleotides. Each sample yielded at least 2.5 million CDR3-containing paired-end reads. The Mint cDNA synthesis kit, primed by a TRBC-specific oligonucleotide, was used to synthesize first-strand cDNA from all RNA. All cDNA was treated with uracil-DNA glycosylase and then went through a first 18-cycle PCR with the universal primers M1SS and BC2_uni_R. The paper's data handling went like this. Each sample was normalized by randomly selecting 1 million high-quality reads, each carrying a distinct molecular identifier. Instead of being binned into consensus sequences, reads with shared molecular identifiers were discarded. MiTCR, run with a Q25 quality threshold and the strictest error-elimination algorithm, handled CDR3 identification, clonotype clustering and error correction. Lower-bound total TCR beta diversity was estimated with a nonparametric unseen species model using Euler transformation. TCRdb redid the processing of the public reads, applying fastp at Q25 and MiXCR, and retained in-frame beta chains. Here each entry gathers all rows of one CDR3 protein and keeps the most common genes and DNA. The V and J calls follow TCRdb's processing rather than the paper's. In this sample the table shows more than 1.4 million distinct CDR3 sequences, 42% of which occur a single time. The ten top clones hold approximately 7.9% of the sample.

Points on this clonotype: The target of this receptor is not known. No base quality values were provided; no much bigger clone lies one nucleotide off.

Trimming removed 6 bases from V and 7 bases from J; the gene matches leave 7 bases unexplained. The CDR3 runs 13 amino acids, cysteine and phenylalanine included. Kept here is only the CDR3 DNA, which spans 39 bases and is read in frame from base 1. CDR1 and CDR2, looked up from the germline V gene (reference sequence), are DFQATT and SNEGSKA. The receptor was derived from a young woman in good health. The sample taken for sequencing was blood. The chain is encoded by TRBV20-1 joined to TRBJ2-1, with 9 bases matching TRBD2. The nucleotides are TGCAGTGCCCGGAGGACTAGCGTTAATGAGCAGTTCTTC. It specifies CSARRTSVNEQFF.